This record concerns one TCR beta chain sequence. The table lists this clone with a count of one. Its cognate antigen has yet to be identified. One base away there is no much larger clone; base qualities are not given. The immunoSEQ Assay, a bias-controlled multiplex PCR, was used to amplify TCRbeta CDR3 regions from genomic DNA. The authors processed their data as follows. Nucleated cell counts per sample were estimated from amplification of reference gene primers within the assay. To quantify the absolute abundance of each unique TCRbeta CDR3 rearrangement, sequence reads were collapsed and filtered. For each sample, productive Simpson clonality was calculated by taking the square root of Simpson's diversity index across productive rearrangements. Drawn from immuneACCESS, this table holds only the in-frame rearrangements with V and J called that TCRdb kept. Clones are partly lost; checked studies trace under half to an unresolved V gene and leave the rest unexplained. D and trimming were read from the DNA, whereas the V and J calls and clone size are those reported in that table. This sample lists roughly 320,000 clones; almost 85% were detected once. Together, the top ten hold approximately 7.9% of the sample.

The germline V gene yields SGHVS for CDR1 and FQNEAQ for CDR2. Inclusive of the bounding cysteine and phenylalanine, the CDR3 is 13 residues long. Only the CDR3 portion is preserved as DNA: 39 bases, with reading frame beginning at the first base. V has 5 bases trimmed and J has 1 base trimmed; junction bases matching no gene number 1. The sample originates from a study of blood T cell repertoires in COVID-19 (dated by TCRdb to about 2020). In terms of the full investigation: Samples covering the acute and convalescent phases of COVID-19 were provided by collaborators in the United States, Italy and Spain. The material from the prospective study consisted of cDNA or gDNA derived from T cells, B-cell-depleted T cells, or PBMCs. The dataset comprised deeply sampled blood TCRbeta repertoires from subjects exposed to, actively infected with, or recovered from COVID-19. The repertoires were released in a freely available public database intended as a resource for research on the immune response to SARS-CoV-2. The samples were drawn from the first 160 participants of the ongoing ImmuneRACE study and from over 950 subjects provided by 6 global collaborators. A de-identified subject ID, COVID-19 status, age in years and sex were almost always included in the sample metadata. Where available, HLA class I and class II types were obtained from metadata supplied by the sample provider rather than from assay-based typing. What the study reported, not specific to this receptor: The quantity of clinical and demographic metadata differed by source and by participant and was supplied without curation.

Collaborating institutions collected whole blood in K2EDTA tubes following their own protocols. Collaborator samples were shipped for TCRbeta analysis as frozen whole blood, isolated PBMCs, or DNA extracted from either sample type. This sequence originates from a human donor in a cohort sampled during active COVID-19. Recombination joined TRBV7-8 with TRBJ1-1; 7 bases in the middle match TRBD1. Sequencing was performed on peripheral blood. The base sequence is TGTGCCAGCAGCGGGACAGCGAACACTGAAGCTTTCTTT. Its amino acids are CASSGTANTEAFF.